Presented here are 3 T cell receptor beta chains from one specimen sequenced in a study of blood T cell repertoires in COVID-19 (dated by TCRdb to about 2020). Libraries were prepared through the immunoSEQ multiplex PCR assay. The table was pulled from immuneACCESS by TCRdb, which kept in-frame rearrangements only. Such tables lose some clones; where checked, under half of the loss comes from unresolved V genes, and the rest has no known cause. This sample lists 250,000 to 350,000 clones; about 86% were detected once. The ten largest clones add up to more than 15% of the sample. Sequenced input: peripheral blood. The receptors shown here come from a person in their 70s with COVID-19, enrolled during active disease.

CDR3 nucleotide sequence: TGTGCCAGCAGTACAGGGGGGGACAATTCACCCCTCCACTTT. It codes for CASSTGGDNSPLHF. The chain carries TRBV27 and TRBJ1-6, with 8 bases fitting TRBD1. Trimming at V came to 5 bases and at J to 7 bases, leaving 4 bases not matched to a gene. Germline lookup yields CDR1 MNHEY and CDR2 SMNVEV (reference sequence). This CDR3 is 14 amino acids long.

The chain recombines TRBV5-1 with TRBJ2-3; TRBD1 aligns across 8 bases. The CDR3 spans 14 residues. V was pared by 4 bases and J by 2 bases, with 3 bases of the junction left unmatched. Germline V gene data show CDR1 as SGHRS and CDR2 as YFSETQ. The CDR3 nucleotides are TGCGCCAGCAGCACAGGGGGGTACACAGATACGCAGTATTTT. It specifies CASSTGGYTDTQYF. Full variable domain (rest looked up from reference TRBV5-1 and TRBJ2-3): KAGVTQTPRYLIKTRGQQVTLSCSPISGHRSVSWYQQTPGQGLQFLFEYFSETQRNKGNFPGRFSGRQFSNSRSEMNVSTLELGDSALYLCASSTGGYTDTQYFGPGTRLTVL.

Only one count was recorded for this clone. J is TRBJ2-1 and V is TRBV7-2; D might be TRBD2 (6 bases). The germline V gene encodes CDR1 SGHTA and CDR2 FQGNSA. There are 17 residues in the CDR3. Trimming removed 1 base from V and 5 bases from J, with 18 bases in between. The CDR3 reads CASSLVWGGMSHNEQFF. CDR3 sequence (DNA): TGTGCCAGCAGCTTAGTTTGGGGCGGGATGAGCCACAATGAGCAGTTCTTC.